The sequence of this TCR beta chain was determined in a study of patients and donors after allogeneic stem cell transplantation. TCRdb fed the RT-PCR reads into MiXCR, producing one record per CDR3 protein. The table shows about a million distinct CDR3 sequences, with under 20% occurring only once. The ends lost 0 bases at V and 0 bases at J; junction bases unmatched: 8. CDR3 length equals 17 residues. The germline V gene has CDR1 SEHNR and CDR2 FQNEAQ (reference sequence). The source is a human donor who was either an allogeneic HSCT recipient or a stem cell or donor lymphocyte infusion donor (not recorded which). It is not recorded whose cells these are; they may come from a transplant donor. The specimen sequenced was blood, either unsorted or a sorted T cell fraction (not recorded which). The rearrangement uses TRBV7-9 and TRBJ2-7; 7 bases agree with TRBD1. CDR3 loop: CASSLATRGGISYEQYF. The CDR3 nucleotides read TGTGCCAGCAGCTTAGCGACTCGAGGGGGCATCTCCTACGAGCAGTACTTC.